This T cell receptor (beta chain) is from a study of T cell responses to AZD1222 COVID-19 vaccine. The study, taken as a whole, reports: Females made up more of the donors, who were largely white British, and clonal diversity may have come out too low. Baseline seropositivity characterized only a handful of AZD1222 recipients. Two AZD1222 doses significantly raised spike-specific TCR breadth and depth over controls.

After removal of 8 bases from V and 9 bases from J, the junction contained 13 bases not matched to a gene. CDR1 is SQVTM and CDR2 is ANQGSEA in the germline V gene. The CDR3 has 14 residues. Concerning this clone itself: Its antigen is not known.

Sequencing was performed with immunoSEQ multiplex PCR; in TCRdb, only in-frame clones are kept and a portion is missing. The table includes about 42,000 clones, more than 70% detected once. J is TRBJ2-1 and V is TRBV29-1; 10 positions agree with TRBD1. The source of this sequence is an adult who received the AZD1222 COVID-19 vaccine. The specimen was peripheral blood, collected 28 days after the second AZD1222 dose. The CDR3 DNA reads TGCAGCCATGGGGGAGACAGGGGGCTGGGTGAGCAGTTCTTC. Residues: CSHGGDRGLGEQFF.